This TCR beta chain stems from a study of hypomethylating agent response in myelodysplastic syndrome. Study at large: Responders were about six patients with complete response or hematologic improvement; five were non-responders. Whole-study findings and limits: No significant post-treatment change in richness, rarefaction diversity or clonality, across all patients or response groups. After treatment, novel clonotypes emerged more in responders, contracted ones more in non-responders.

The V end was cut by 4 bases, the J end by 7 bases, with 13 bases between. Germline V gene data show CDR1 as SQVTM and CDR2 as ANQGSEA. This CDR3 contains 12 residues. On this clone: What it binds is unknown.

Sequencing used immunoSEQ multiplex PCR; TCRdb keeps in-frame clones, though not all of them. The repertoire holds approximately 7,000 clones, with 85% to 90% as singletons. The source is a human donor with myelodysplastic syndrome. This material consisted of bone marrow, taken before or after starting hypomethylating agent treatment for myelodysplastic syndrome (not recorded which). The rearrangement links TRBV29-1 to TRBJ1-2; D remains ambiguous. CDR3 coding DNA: TGCAGCGTTGGCGGGGTCCAAGCTGGCTACACCTTC. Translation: CSVGGVQAGYTF.